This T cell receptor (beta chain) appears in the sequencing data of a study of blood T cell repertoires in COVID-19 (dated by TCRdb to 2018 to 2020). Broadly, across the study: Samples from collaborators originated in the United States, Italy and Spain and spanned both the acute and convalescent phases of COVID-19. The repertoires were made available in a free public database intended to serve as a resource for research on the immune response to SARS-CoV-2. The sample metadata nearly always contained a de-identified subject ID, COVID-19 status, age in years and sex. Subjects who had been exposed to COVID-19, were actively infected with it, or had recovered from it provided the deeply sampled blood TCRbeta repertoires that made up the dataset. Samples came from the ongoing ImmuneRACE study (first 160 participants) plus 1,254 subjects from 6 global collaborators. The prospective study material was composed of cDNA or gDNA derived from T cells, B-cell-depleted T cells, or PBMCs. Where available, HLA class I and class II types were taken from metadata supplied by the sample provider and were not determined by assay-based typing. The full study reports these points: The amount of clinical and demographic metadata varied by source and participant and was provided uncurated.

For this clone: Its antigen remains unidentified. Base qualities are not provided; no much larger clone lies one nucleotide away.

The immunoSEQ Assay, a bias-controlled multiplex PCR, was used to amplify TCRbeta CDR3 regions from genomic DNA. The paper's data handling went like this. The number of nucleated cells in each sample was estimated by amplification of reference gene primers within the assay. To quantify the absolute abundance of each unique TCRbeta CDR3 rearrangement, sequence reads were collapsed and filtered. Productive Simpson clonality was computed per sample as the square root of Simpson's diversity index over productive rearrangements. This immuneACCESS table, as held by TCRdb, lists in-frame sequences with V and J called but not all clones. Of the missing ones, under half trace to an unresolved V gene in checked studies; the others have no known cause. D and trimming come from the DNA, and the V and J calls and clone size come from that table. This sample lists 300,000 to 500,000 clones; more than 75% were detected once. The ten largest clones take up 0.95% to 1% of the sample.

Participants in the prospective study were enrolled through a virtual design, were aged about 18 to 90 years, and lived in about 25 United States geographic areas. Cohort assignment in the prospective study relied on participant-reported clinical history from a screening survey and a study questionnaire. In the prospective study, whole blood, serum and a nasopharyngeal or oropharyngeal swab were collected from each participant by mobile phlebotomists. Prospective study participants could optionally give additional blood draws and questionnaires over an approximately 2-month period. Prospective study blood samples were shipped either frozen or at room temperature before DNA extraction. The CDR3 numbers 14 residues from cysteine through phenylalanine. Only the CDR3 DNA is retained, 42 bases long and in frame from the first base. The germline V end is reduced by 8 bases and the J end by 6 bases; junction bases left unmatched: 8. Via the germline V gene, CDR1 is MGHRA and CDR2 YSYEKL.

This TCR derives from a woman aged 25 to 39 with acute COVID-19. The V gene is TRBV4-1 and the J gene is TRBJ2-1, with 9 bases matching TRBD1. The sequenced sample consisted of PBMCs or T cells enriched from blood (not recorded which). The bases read TGCGCCAGCGCGACCGGGACAGGGATCAATGAGCAGTTCTTC. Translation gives CASATGTGINEQFF.